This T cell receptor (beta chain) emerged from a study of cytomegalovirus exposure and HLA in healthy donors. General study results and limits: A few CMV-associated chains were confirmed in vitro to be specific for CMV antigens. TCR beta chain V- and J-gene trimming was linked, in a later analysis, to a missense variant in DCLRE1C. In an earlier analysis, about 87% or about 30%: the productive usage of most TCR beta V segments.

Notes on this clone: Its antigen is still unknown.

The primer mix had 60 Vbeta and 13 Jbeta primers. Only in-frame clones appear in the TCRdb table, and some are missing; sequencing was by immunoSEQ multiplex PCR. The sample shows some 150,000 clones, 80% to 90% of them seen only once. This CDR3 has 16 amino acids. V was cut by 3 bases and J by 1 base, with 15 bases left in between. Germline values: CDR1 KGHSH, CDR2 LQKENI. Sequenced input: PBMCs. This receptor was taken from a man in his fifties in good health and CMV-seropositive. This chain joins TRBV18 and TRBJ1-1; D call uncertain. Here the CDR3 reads CASSPPQTGWNTEAFF. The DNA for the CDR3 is TGTGCCAGCTCACCCCCCCAGACGGGGTGGAACACTGAAGCTTTCTTT. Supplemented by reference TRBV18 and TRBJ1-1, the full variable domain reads NAGVMQNPRHLVRRRGQEARLRCSPMKGHSHVYWYRQLPEEGLKFMVYLQKENIIDESGMPKERFSAEFPKEGPSILRIQQVVRGDSAAYFCASSPPQTGWNTEAFFGQGTRLTVV.